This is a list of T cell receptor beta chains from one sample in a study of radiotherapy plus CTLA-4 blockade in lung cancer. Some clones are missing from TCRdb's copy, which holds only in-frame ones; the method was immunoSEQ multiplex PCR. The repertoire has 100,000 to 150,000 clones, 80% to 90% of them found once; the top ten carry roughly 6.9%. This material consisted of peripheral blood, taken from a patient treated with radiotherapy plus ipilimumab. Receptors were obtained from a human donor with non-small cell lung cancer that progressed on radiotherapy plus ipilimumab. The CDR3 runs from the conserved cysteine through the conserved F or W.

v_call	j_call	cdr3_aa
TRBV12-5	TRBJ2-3	CASGLGTRDNTQYF
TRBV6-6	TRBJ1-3	CASSSQVSGWGNTIYF
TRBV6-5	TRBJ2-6	CASSYSSSGANVLTF
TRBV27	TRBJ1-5	CASSLGQGGQPQHF
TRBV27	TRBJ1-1	CASSSDRVGSTEAFF
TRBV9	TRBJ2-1	CASSVEGLSFDEQFF
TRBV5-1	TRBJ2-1	CASSLGAGGGKTNEQFF
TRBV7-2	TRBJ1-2	CASSFTGGYGYTF
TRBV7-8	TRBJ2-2	CASSLDPASWANTGELFF
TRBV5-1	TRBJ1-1	CASRVGPSTEAFF
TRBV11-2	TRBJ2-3	CASRIEGPADTQYF
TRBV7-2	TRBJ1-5	CASSLRRGDNQPQHF
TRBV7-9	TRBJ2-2	CASSLIGVVGELFF
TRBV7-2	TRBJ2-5	CASSLGHQARLAETQYF
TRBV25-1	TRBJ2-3	CASKRSGTDTQYF